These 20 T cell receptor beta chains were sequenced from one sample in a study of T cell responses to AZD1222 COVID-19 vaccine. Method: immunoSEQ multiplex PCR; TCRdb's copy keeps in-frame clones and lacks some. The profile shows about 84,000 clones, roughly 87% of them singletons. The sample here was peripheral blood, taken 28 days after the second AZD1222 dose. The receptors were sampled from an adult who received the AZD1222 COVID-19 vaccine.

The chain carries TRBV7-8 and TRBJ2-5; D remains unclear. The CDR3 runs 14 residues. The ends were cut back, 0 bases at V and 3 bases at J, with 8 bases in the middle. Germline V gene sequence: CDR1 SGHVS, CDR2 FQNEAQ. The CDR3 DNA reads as TGTGCCAGCAGCTTAGCCCCCGCGAAAGAGACCCAGTACTTC. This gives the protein CASSLAPAKETQYF.

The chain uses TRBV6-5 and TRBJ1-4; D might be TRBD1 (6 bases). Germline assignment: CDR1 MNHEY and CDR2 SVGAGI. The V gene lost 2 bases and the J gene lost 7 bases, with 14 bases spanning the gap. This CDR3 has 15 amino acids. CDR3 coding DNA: TGTGCCAGCAGTTACGCTATCAGGGGAGGTGAAAAACTGTTTTTT. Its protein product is CASSYAIRGGEKLFF.

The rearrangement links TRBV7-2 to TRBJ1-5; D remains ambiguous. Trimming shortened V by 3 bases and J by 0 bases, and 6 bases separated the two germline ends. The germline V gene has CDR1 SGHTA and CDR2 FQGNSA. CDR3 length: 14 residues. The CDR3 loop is CASSLTASNQPQHF. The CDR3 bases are TGTGCCAGCAGCTTGACTGCTAGCAATCAGCCCCAGCATTTT.

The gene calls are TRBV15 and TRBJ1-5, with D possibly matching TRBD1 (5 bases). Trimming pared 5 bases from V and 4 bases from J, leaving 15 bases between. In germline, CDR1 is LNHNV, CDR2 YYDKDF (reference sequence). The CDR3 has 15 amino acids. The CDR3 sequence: CATSSSGGGNQPQHF. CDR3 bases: TGTGCCACCAGCTCCTCTGGGGGGGGGAATCAGCCCCAGCATTTT. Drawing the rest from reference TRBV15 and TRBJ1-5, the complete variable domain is DAMVIQNPRYQVTQFGKPVTLSCSQTLNHNVMYWYQQKSSQAPKLLFHYYDKDFNNEADTPDNFQSRRPNTSFCFLDIRSPGLGDTAMYLCATSSSGGGNQPQHFGDGTRLSIL.

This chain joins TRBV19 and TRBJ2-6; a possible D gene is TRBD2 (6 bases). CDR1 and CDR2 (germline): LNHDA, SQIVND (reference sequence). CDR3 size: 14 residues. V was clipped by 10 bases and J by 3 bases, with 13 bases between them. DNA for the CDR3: TGTGCCACCGCGGCGGGGTATGGGGCCAACGTCCTGACTTTC. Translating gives CATAAGYGANVLTF.

CDR3 protein: CASSEWGGAKNIQYF. In nucleotides, the CDR3 is TGTGCCAGCAGTGAATGGGGGGGAGCCAAAAACATTCAGTACTTC. The chain is built from TRBV25-1 and TRBJ2-4, with TRBD2 matching 7 bases. V lost 1 base to trimming and J lost 0 bases; unmatched junction nucleotides: 0. Germline V gene lookup returns CDR1 MGHDK and CDR2 SYGVNS. The CDR3 has 15 amino acids.

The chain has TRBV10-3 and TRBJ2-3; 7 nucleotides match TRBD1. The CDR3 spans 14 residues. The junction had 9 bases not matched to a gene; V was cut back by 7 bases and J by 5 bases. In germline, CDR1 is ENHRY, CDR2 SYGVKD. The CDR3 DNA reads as TGTGCCATCAAGGGTTGGACAGGAGGAGATACGCAGTATTTT. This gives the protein CAIKGWTGGDTQYF.

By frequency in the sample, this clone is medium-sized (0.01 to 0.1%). CDR3 sequence reads: CASSLVGRITGELFF. The CDR3 region has the DNA TGTGCCAGCAGCTTAGTTGGGCGTATCACCGGGGAGCTGTTTTTT. The chain joins TRBV11-3 to TRBJ2-2, with D uncertain. Germline CDR1 reads SGHNT; CDR2 reads YENEEA. V was clipped by 1 base and J by 4 bases, with 10 bases between them. The CDR3 is 15 residues long.

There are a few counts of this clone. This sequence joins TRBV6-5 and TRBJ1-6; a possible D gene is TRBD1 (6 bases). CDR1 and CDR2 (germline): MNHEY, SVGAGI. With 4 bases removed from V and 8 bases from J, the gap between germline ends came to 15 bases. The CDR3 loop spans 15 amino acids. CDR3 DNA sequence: TGTGCCAGCAGTTTCGGGGGGAACAGGGATTCACCCCTCCACTTT. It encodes CASSFGGNRDSPLHF.

CDR3 sequence: CASSLARGSTEAFF. In nucleotides, the CDR3 is TGTGCCAGCAGCTTAGCGCGGGGAAGCACTGAAGCTTTCTTT. The chain uses TRBV7-9 and TRBJ1-1; D remains unclear. Per the germline V gene, CDR1 is SEHNR and CDR2 is FQNEAQ (reference sequence). The CDR3 totals 14 residues. V gave up 0 bases and J gave up 4 bases, with 9 bases separating them.

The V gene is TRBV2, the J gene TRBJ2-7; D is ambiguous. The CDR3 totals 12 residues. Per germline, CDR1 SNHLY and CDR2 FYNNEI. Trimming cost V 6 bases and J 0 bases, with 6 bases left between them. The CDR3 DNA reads TGTGCCAGCAGGGGCAGCTCCTACGAGCAGTACTTC. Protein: CASRGSSYEQYF.

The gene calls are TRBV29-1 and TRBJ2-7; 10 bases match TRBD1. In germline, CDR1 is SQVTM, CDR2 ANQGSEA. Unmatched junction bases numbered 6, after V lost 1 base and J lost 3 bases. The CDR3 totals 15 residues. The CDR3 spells CSVEGGTGANYEQYF. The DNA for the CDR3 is TGCAGCGTTGAAGGGGGGACAGGGGCCAACTACGAGCAGTACTTC.

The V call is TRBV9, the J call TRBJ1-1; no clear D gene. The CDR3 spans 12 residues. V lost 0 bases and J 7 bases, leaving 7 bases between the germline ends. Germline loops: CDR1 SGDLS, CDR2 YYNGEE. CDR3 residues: CASSVGPDEAFF. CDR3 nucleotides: TGTGCCAGCAGCGTAGGTCCAGATGAAGCTTTCTTT.

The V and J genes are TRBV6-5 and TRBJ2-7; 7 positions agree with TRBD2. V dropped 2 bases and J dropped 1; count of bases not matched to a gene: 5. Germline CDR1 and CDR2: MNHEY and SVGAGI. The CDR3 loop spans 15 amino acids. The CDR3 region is CASSYEAGRSYEQYF. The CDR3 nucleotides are TGTGCCAGCAGTTACGAAGCGGGGAGATCCTACGAGCAGTACTTC.

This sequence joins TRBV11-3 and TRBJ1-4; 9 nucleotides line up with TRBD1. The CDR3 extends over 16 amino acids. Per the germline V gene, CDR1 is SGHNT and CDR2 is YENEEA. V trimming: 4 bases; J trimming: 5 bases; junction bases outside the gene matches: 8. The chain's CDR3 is CASSSLRTGANEKLFF. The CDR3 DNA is TGTGCCAGCAGCTCGCTAAGGACAGGGGCAAATGAAAAACTGTTTTTT. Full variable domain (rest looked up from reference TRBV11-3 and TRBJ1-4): EAGVVQSPRYKIIEKKQPVAFWCNPISGHNTLYWYLQNLGQGPELLIRYENEEAVDDSQLPKDRFSAERLKGVDSTLKIQPAELGDSAVYLCASSSLRTGANEKLFFGSGTQLSVL.

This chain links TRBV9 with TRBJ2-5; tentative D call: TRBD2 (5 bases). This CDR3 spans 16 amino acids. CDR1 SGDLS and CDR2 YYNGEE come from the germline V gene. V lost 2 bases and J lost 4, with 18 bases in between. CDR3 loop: CASSVLGGGWGETQYF. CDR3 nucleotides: TGTGCCAGCAGCGTCCTGGGCGGAGGTTGGGGAGAGACCCAGTACTTC. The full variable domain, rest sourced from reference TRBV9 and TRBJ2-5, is DSGVTQTPKHLITATGQRVTLRCSPRSGDLSVYWYQQSLDQGLQFLIQYYNGEERAKGNILERFSAQQFPDLHSELNLSSLELGDSALYFCASSVLGGGWGETQYFGPGTRLLVL.

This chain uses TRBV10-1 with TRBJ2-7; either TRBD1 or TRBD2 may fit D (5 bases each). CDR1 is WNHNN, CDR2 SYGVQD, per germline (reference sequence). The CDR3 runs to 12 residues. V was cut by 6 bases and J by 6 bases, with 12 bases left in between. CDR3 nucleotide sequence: TGCGCCAGCAGGAGGGGCCCCTCCGAGCAGTACTTC. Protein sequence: CASRRGPSEQYF.

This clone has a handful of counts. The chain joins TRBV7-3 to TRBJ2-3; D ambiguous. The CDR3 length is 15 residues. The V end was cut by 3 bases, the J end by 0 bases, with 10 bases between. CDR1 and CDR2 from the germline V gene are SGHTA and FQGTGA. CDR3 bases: TGTGCCAGCAGCTTCTTGGGCCTAAGCACAGATACGCAGTATTTT. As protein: CASSFLGLSTDTQYF.

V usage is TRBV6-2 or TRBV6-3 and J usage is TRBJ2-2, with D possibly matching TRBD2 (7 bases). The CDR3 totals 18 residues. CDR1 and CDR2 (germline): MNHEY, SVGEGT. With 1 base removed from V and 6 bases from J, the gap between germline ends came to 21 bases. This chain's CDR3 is CASSYWGPRGQGSGELFF. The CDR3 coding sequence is TGTGCCAGCAGTTACTGGGGGCCGCGGGGGCAAGGGTCCGGGGAGCTGTTTTTT.

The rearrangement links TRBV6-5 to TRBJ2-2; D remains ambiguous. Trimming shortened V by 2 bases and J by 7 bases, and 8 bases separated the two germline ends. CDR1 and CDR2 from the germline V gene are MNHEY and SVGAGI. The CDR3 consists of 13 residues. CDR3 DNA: TGTGCCAGCAGTTACGGGGTCGACGGGGAGCTGTTTTTT. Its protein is CASSYGVDGELFF.